This T cell receptor (beta chain) stems from a study of blood T cell repertoires in COVID-19. Assay: immunoSEQ multiplex PCR; the TCRdb copy retains only in-frame clones and omits some. This repertoire shows about 470,000 clones, about 90% found once; its top ten account for 0.65% to 0.9%. The V segment lost 5 bases and the J segment 6 bases; nucleotides outside the gene matches: 5. This CDR3 spans 14 amino acids. Germline lookup yields CDR1 MDHEN and CDR2 SYDVKM. Study members were between about 18 and 100 years old and lived in approximately 25 US regions. Recovered status in Cohort 3 required two negative PCRs, clearance, or symptom resolution.

The sequence was obtained from a young woman who had recovered from COVID-19. The sample comprised PBMCs or T cells enriched from blood (not recorded which). The V and J genes are TRBV28 and TRBJ1-5; 9 bases are shared with TRBD1. As DNA, the CDR3 is TGTGCCAGCAGTCCCTGGGACAGGGTTCAGCCCCAGCATTTT. Protein: CASSPWDRVQPQHF.